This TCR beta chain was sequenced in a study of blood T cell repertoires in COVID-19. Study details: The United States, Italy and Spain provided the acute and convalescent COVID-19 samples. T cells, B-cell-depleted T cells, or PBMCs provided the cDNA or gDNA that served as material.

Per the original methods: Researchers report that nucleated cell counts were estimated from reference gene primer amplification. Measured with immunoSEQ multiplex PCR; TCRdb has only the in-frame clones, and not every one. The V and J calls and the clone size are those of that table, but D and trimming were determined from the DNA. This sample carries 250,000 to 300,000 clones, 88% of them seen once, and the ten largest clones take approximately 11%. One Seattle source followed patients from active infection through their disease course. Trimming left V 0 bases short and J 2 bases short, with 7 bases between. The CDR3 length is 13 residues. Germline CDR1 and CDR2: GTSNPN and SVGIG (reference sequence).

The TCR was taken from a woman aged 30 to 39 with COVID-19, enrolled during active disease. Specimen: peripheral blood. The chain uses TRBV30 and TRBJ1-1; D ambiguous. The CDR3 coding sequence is TGTGCCTGGAGTGTACACCATAACACTGAAGCTTTCTTT. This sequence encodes CAWSVHHNTEAFF.